Presented here are 3 T cell receptor beta chains from one specimen sequenced in a study of T cells of healthy individuals. MiXCR, applied by TCRdb to the 5' RACE reads, yields one record per CDR3 protein. There are about 100,000 distinct CDR3 sequences in the sample; around 17% occur only once, and roughly 6.1% lies in the top ten. The receptors originated from a human donor in good health.

The chain combines TRBV12-3 or TRBV12-4 with TRBJ2-7; the D gene could be TRBD1 or TRBD2 (5 bases each). The V gene lost 6 bases and the J gene lost 4 bases, with 13 bases spanning the gap. The CDR3 length is 13 residues. In DNA form, the CDR3 reads TGTGCCAGCAGCCGCCGAGGGGAATACGAGCAGTACTTC. Translation: CASSRRGEYEQYF.

The sample holds a few counts of this clonotype. The chain couples TRBV4-3 to TRBJ2-7; a possible D gene is TRBD1 (5 bases). Germline V CDR1 and CDR2: LGHNA, YSLEER. The CDR3 sequence is 18 residues long. V was shortened by 0 bases and J by 0 bases, with 18 bases between the two germline ends. CDR3: CASSQDAGPYSSSYEQYF. The CDR3 nucleotides read TGCGCCAGCAGCCAAGATGCAGGGCCCTACTCTTCCTCCTACGAGCAGTACTTC.

V gene TRBV7-2 combines with J gene TRBJ2-7; D is ambiguous. Germline values: CDR1 SGHTA, CDR2 FQGNSA. The CDR3 contains 15 residues. The V and J ends lost 4 bases and 4 bases respectively, with 17 bases between them. The CDR3 sequence: CASSSVVAEDYEQYF. CDR3 sequence (DNA): TGTGCCAGCAGCTCTGTGGTAGCCGAGGATTACGAGCAGTACTTC.